The 6 T cell receptor beta chains below were found in one sample sequenced in a study of blood T cell repertoires in COVID-19. The repertoire was sequenced with immunoSEQ multiplex PCR; TCRdb's copy has only in-frame clones and lacks some. This table holds 150,000 to 200,000 clones, 80% found once. The specimen was PBMCs or T cells enriched from blood (not recorded which). These receptors came from a man aged 40-55 years who had recovered from COVID-19.

This chain links TRBV3-1 (or the pseudogene TRBV3-2) with TRBJ2-1; 8 nucleotides align to TRBD2. The CDR3 is 17 residues long. The V gene's germline CDR1 is LGHDT and CDR2 YNNKEL (reference sequence). V dropped 2 bases and J dropped 3; count of bases not matched to a gene: 9. The CDR3 nucleotides read TGTGCCAGCAGCCAATCGGGAGGGGGGGCTTTCTACAATGAGCAGTTCTTC. This encodes CASSQSGGGAFYNEQFF.

At least ten counts were recorded for this clone. The V and J genes are TRBV29-1 and TRBJ1-2; TRBD1 might be the D (6 bases). The CDR3 has 14 amino acids. V lost 6 bases and J 3 bases, leaving 17 bases between the germline ends. The germline gives CDR1 SQVTM, CDR2 ANQGSEA. CDR3 nucleotides: TGCAGCGTGGGCCCGGACAGTCGATACTATGGCTACACCTTC. Amino acids: CSVGPDSRYYGYTF.

The V call is TRBV30, the J call TRBJ1-4; 10 bases match TRBD1. Per the germline V gene, CDR1 is GTSNPN and CDR2 is SVGIG (reference sequence). Trimming cost V 2 bases and J 8 bases; bases outside gene matches: 5. This CDR3 is 14 amino acids long. The CDR3 sequence is CAWSSGQGDEKLFF. CDR3 coding DNA: TGTGCCTGGAGTTCAGGACAGGGGGACGAAAAACTGTTTTTT.

The DNA of the CDR3 is TGCGCCAGCAGTCCGCGGGGGGGCCGGAGTGAGCAGTTCTTC. This gives the protein CASSPRGGRSEQFF. This chain joins TRBV10-1 and TRBJ2-1; 9 nucleotides align to TRBD2. The V gene end was trimmed by 5 bases and the J gene end by 9 bases; junction bases not matched to a gene: 8. Looked up from germline, CDR1 is WNHNN and CDR2 is SYGVQD (reference sequence). CDR3 size: 14 residues.

The sample holds one count of this clone. V gene TRBV9 combines with J gene TRBJ1-1; no firm D call. V dropped 3 bases and J dropped 0 bases, with 6 bases sitting between them. This CDR3 region has 13 residues. In germline, CDR1 is SGDLS, CDR2 YYNGEE. The CDR3 region is CASSAELNTEAFF. The CDR3, as DNA: TGTGCCAGCAGCGCAGAACTGAACACTGAAGCTTTCTTT. The whole variable domain, remainder taken from reference TRBV9 and TRBJ1-1, is DSGVTQTPKHLITATGQRVTLRCSPRSGDLSVYWYQQSLDQGLQFLIQYYNGEERAKGNILERFSAQQFPDLHSELNLSSLELGDSALYFCASSAELNTEAFFGQGTRLTVV.

This chain links TRBV27 with TRBJ1-5; D unresolved. The CDR3 has 14 amino acids. V lost 1 base, J lost 3 bases, and 7 bases lay in between. Germline lookup yields CDR1 MNHEY and CDR2 SMNVEV (reference sequence). The CDR3 reads CASSLWGDNQPQHF. As DNA, the CDR3 is TGTGCCAGCAGTTTATGGGGAGACAATCAGCCCCAGCATTTT.